The text below deals with one T cell receptor beta chain. This record comes from a study of blood T cell repertoires in COVID-19. Whole-study context: From the United States, Italy and Spain came samples of acute and convalescent COVID-19. Sources were T cells, B-cell-depleted T cells, or PBMCs; the material itself was cDNA or gDNA.

J lost 4 bases, V lost 1 base, and 6 bases had no gene match. CDR1 and CDR2 (germline): SGHTA, FQGNSA. This CDR3 contains 15 residues. As processed by the authors: Cell counts per sample came from amplifying reference gene primers. Measured with immunoSEQ multiplex PCR; TCRdb has only the in-frame clones, and not every one. D and trimming were read from the DNA, whereas the V and J calls and clone size are those reported in that table. The sample has more than 40,000 clones, 90% seen once. This TCR derives from a man between 65 and 80 years old with acute or convalescent COVID-19. The sequencing input was peripheral blood. The chain uses TRBV7-2 and TRBJ1-1; 7 nucleotides align to TRBD1. The CDR3 protein is CASSLEGQAATEAFF. The CDR3 nucleotides read TGTGCCAGCAGCTTAGAAGGACAGGCGGCCACTGAAGCTTTCTTT.